One sample yielded the 22 T cell receptor beta chains listed below, sequenced in a study of shared clonotypes between healthy human individuals. Sequenced by immunoSEQ multiplex PCR; TCRdb stores in-frame clones only, minus some. Of about 2,500,000 clones in the sample, about 92% are singletons; the top ten hold under 0.15%. Sample: naive CD4+ T cells sorted from blood. The subset here: CD45RA+ positively selected. The source of these receptors is a man younger than 35 in good health.

This chain joins TRBV10-3 and TRBJ1-6; 9 nucleotides line up with TRBD1. Germline V gene sequence: CDR1 ENHRY, CDR2 SYGVKD. The CDR3 covers 15 residues. V lost 3 bases, J lost 5 bases, and 2 bases stayed unmatched. The CDR3 nucleotides are TGTGCCATCAGTGACGGGACAGGGAATAATTCACCCCTCCACTTT. This translates into CAISDGTGNNSPLHF.

The chain employs TRBV29-1 and TRBJ2-3; D gene ambiguous. With 7 bases removed from V and 6 bases from J, the gap between germline ends came to 8 bases. Germline V gene lookup returns CDR1 SQVTM and CDR2 ANQGSEA. This CDR3 is built from 10 residues. As DNA, the CDR3 is TGCAGCGCCGAACGGGATACGCAGTATTTT. It codes for CSAERDTQYF.

In the case of this clone: The same CDR3 arises from other DNA sequences in this sample as well. This sequence joins TRBV10-1 and TRBJ2-7; 7 bases agree with TRBD2. Germline-derived CDR1 and CDR2 are WNHNN and SYGVQD (reference sequence). The CDR3 extends over 13 amino acids. Germline trimming cut 4 bases from V and 1 base from J; bases unmatched to any gene: 1. The CDR3 region is CASSGGGSYEQYF. The CDR3 DNA is TGCGCCAGCAGTGGGGGGGGGTCCTACGAGCAGTACTTC.

This clone was counted only a few times. The chain carries TRBV27 and TRBJ1-6; 7 bases are shared with TRBD1. From germline, CDR1 is MNHEY and CDR2 SMNVEV (reference sequence). The CDR3 sequence is 14 residues long. V shed 5 bases, J shed 10 bases, and the junction held 8 bases outside the gene matches. CDR3 sequence (DNA): TGTGCCAGCAGTCCCCACAGGGGAGCGTCACCCCTCCACTTT. Its protein is CASSPHRGASPLHF.

This chain links TRBV27 with TRBJ1-6, with a tentative D call TRBD1 (5 bases). CDR1 MNHEY and CDR2 SMNVEV come from the germline V gene (reference sequence). The CDR3 contains 20 residues. The V end was cut by 5 bases, the J end by 0 bases, with 23 bases between. The chain's CDR3 is CASSPYSPSFGGSYNSPLHF. CDR3 nucleotide sequence: TGTGCCAGCAGTCCTTATTCCCCCAGTTTTGGGGGCTCCTATAATTCACCCCTCCACTTT.

The V gene is TRBV5-1, the J gene TRBJ2-2; D ambiguous. In germline, CDR1 is SGHRS, CDR2 YFSETQ. V was pared by 2 bases and J by 0 bases, with 8 bases between. The CDR3 is 15 residues long. CDR3 in DNA: TGCGCCAGCAGCTTCCAGATAACGAACACCGGGGAGCTGTTTTTT. The encoded protein is CASSFQITNTGELFF.

The genes are TRBV5-4 and TRBJ2-1, with D unresolved. Trimming stripped 0 bases from V and 0 bases from J, with 10 bases between. The CDR3 contains 16 residues. The germline CDR1 and CDR2 sequences are SGHNT and YYREEE (reference sequence). CDR3 DNA sequence: TGTGCCAGCAGCTTGGAGGCGGCGAGCTCCTACAATGAGCAGTTCTTC. This encodes CASSLEAASSYNEQFF.

V and J are TRBV5-4 and TRBJ1-1; D is undetermined. The germline V gene encodes CDR1 SGHNT and CDR2 YYREEE (reference sequence). V was cut by 0 bases and J by 1 base, with 22 bases left in between. The CDR3 has 19 residues. CDR3 region: CASSLAGTAPSITNTEAFF. Written as DNA, the CDR3 is TGTGCCAGCAGCTTGGCAGGTACCGCGCCGTCGATAACGAACACTGAAGCTTTCTTT.

This clone was detected once. Distinct nucleotide sequences in the sample also encode this CDR3. The J gene is TRBJ2-5, the V gene TRBV11-3, with D tentatively TRBD1 (6 bases). Germline loops: CDR1 SGHNT, CDR2 YENEEA. Trimming shortened V by 5 bases and J by 0 bases, and 7 bases separated the two germline ends. The CDR3 loop spans 13 amino acids. As DNA, the CDR3 is TGTGCCAGCAGCCCAGGGGACCAAGAGACCCAGTACTTC. Its protein product is CASSPGDQETQYF.

The chain couples TRBV15 to TRBJ2-7, with TRBD1 identical over 9 bases. Germline V gene sequence: CDR1 LNHNV, CDR2 YYDKDF (reference sequence). V was clipped by 2 bases and J by 5 bases; unmatched bases: 7. The CDR3 totals 15 residues. This CDR3 reads CATSRSQGAFNEQYF. CDR3 nucleotides: TGTGCCACCAGCAGATCACAGGGGGCATTCAACGAGCAGTACTTC.

The chain employs TRBV6-5 and TRBJ1-3; tentatively, D is TRBD1 (5 bases). CDR3 size: 13 residues. Trimming took 7 bases from V and 1 from J, leaving 8 bases between them. CDR1 MNHEY and CDR2 SVGAGI come from the germline V gene. Here the CDR3 reads CASIDSSGNTIYF. CDR3 DNA sequence: TGTGCCAGCATCGACAGTTCTGGAAACACCATATATTTT.

The J gene is TRBJ2-1, the V gene TRBV6-5; D gene ambiguous. This CDR3 has 12 amino acids. Looked up from germline, CDR1 is MNHEY and CDR2 is SVGAGI. V lost 6 bases, J lost 8 bases, and 11 bases lay in between. The DNA of the CDR3 is TGTGCCAGCAGAGGGTCCGGCGATGAGCAGTTCTTC. This encodes CASRGSGDEQFF.

The V call is TRBV5-5, the J call TRBJ2-5; D not resolved. The CDR3 contains 15 residues. CDR1 SGHKS and CDR2 YYEKEE come from the germline V gene (reference sequence). Trimming shortened V by 0 bases and J by 0 bases, and 9 bases separated the two germline ends. This chain's CDR3 is CASSLDPTYQETQYF. The CDR3, as DNA: TGTGCCAGCAGCTTGGACCCCACTTACCAAGAGACCCAGTACTTC. Variable domain in full (rest from reference TRBV5-5 and TRBJ2-5): DAGVTQSPTHLIKTRGQQVTLRCSPISGHKSVSWYQQVLGQGPQFIFQYYEKEERGRGNFPDRFSARQFPNYSSELNVNALLLGDSALYLCASSLDPTYQETQYFGPGTRLLVL.

This chain joins TRBV25-1 and TRBJ2-7; the match to TRBD1 covers 8 bases. The CDR3 is 14 residues long. CDR1 is MGHDK, CDR2 SYGVNS, per germline. The ends lost 6 bases at V and 4 bases at J; junction bases unmatched: 8. CDR3 sequence reads: CASSRGTGHYEQYF. The CDR3, as DNA: TGTGCCAGCAGCCGAGGGACAGGACATTACGAGCAGTACTTC.

The chain couples TRBV5-1 to TRBJ1-4, with D hard to call. Germline V gene data show CDR1 as SGHRS and CDR2 as YFSETQ. CDR3 length: 13 amino acids. V shed 4 bases and J shed 5 bases, with 9 bases lying between them. CDR3 residues: CASSPAMNEKLFF. The CDR3 DNA reads TGCGCCAGCAGCCCGGCGATGAATGAAAAACTGTTTTTT.

Regarding this clone: Other DNA sequences within the sample encode an identical CDR3. V is TRBV28 and J is TRBJ2-5; maybe TRBD1 (7 bases). Trimming removed 4 bases from V and 5 bases from J, with 11 bases in between. The germline V gene encodes CDR1 MDHEN and CDR2 SYDVKM. The length of the CDR3 is 13 residues. This CDR3 reads CASSSTGRETQYF. In DNA, the CDR3 is TGTGCCAGCAGTTCGACAGGGAGGGAGACCCAGTACTTC.

The chain uses TRBV10-3 and TRBJ1-5; D is ambiguous. V was pared by 10 bases and J by 6 bases, with 13 bases between. This CDR3 has 12 amino acids. Per germline, CDR1 ENHRY and CDR2 SYGVKD. CDR3 sequence: CASRGESQPQHF. The CDR3 DNA follows: TGTGCCAGCCGGGGTGAAAGTCAGCCCCAGCATTTT.

The chain is built from TRBV7-9 and TRBJ2-7; either TRBD1 or TRBD2 may fit D (6 bases each). CDR3 length: 13 residues. Trimming removed 4 bases from V and 9 bases from J, with 16 bases in between. Germline V gene lookup returns CDR1 SEHNR and CDR2 FQNEAQ (reference sequence). This CDR3 reads CASSSDQGGMQYF. CDR3 sequence (DNA): TGTGCCAGCAGCTCGGACCAAGGGGGGATGCAGTACTTC.

DNA of the CDR3: TGTGCCATGAGAGGGGGCGCAGGAGACACCGGGGAGCTGTTTTTT. Its protein is CAMRGGAGDTGELFF. The chain has TRBV18 and TRBJ2-2, with 7 bases identical to TRBD1. Germline V gene lookup returns CDR1 KGHSH and CDR2 LQKENI. The CDR3 totals 15 residues. V shed 10 bases and J 3 bases; nucleotides not matched to a gene: 11.

The chain employs TRBV12-5 and TRBJ2-6, with D hard to call. The CDR3 is 16 amino acids. V was trimmed by 4 bases and J by 3 bases, leaving 13 bases between them. From germline, CDR1 is LGHNT and CDR2 FRNRAP. CDR3 bases: TGTGCTAGTGGTTGGGCCAAGGGCGGTGGGGCCAACGTCCTGACTTTC. Translated: CASGWAKGGGANVLTF.

The chain joins TRBV7-9 to TRBJ2-1, with D tentatively TRBD1 (5 bases). This CDR3 region has 15 residues. Germline values: CDR1 SEHNR, CDR2 FQNEAQ (reference sequence). Trimming took 2 bases from V and 5 from J, leaving 13 bases between them. The CDR3 coding sequence is TGTGCCAGCAGCTTATGGGAATTAGGGGACAATGAGCAGTTCTTC. This encodes CASSLWELGDNEQFF.

The chain has TRBV9 and TRBJ1-4; the match to TRBD1 covers 8 bases. J was trimmed by 7 bases and V by 0 bases; bases with no gene match: 5. Germline-derived CDR1 and CDR2 are SGDLS and YYNGEE. The CDR3 sequence is 15 residues long. CDR3 region: CASSVGQGSGEKLFF. The CDR3 coding sequence is TGTGCCAGCAGCGTAGGACAGGGGTCGGGTGAAAAACTGTTTTTT.